The source of this TCR beta chain is a study of Graves' ophthalmopathy and Graves' hyperthyroidism. Per the germline V gene, CDR1 is SGHTA and CDR2 is FQGNSA. The V gene lost 1 base and the J gene lost 3 bases, with 7 bases spanning the gap. The CDR3 runs to 13 residues. Investigators amplified TCR beta CDR3 regions from RNA transcripts. RT-PCR in the first round used HTBI primers; a second-round multiplex PCR followed. From the multiplex PCR reads, TCRdb called clonotypes with MiXCR, one entry per CDR3 protein. The sample consists of 1 million to 1.3 million distinct CDR3 sequences, about 36% of them appearing once.

The TCR originated in an adult man with Graves' hyperthyroidism. The chain is built from TRBV7-2 and TRBJ2-7, with D unresolved. Specimen: peripheral blood or thyroid tissue (not recorded which). This chain's CDR3 is CASSLDGFYEQYF. CDR3 nucleotide sequence: TGTGCCAGCAGCTTAGATGGGTTCTACGAGCAGTACTTC.